The 19 T cell receptor beta chains below come from one sample, sequenced in a study of Graves' ophthalmopathy and Graves' hyperthyroidism. Amplification from RNA transcripts yielded the TCR beta CDR3 regions. First-round RT-PCR used HTBI primers; second-round multiplex PCR followed. TCRdb reprocessed the multiplex PCR reads via MiXCR and lists one record per CDR3 protein. The top ten hold about 4.2% of the sample, which has around 590,000 distinct CDR3 sequences, roughly 39% seen once. Sequenced input: peripheral blood or thyroid tissue (not recorded which). These receptors were collected from an adult man with Graves' hyperthyroidism.

This CDR3 reads CASSEPGTNYGYTF. The CDR3 DNA sequence: TGCGCCAGCAGTGAGCCAGGGACCAACTATGGCTACACCTTC. This sequence joins TRBV10-2 and TRBJ1-2, with a possible D match to TRBD1 (5 bases). Germline V CDR1 and CDR2: WSHSY, SAAADI. The CDR3 is made up of 14 amino acids. Trimming cost V 2 bases and J 2 bases, with 9 bases left between them.

This clonotype showed up many times. This chain connects TRBV2 to TRBJ1-2, with 10 bases aligning to TRBD1. This CDR3 region has 15 residues. Germline trimming cut 6 bases from V and 6 bases from J; bases unmatched to any gene: 10. CDR1 and CDR2 (germline): SNHLY, FYNNEI. The CDR3 is CASSAQMTGGDGYTF. DNA for the CDR3: TGTGCCAGCAGCGCTCAAATGACAGGGGGCGATGGCTACACCTTC.

This clonotype was seen a few times. CDR3 coding DNA: TGCAGTGCTAGAAGCCCAGATACGCAGTATTTT. It yields the protein CSARSPDTQYF. This chain uses TRBV20-1 with TRBJ2-3; no clear D. V was cut by 2 bases and J by 4 bases, with 4 bases left in between. This CDR3 spans 11 amino acids. The germline gives CDR1 DFQATT, CDR2 SNEGSKA (reference sequence).

The sample holds a few counts of this clonotype. The chain uses TRBV10-3 and TRBJ2-3; D may match TRBD1 or TRBD2 (6 bases each). This CDR3 spans 16 amino acids. The germline gives CDR1 ENHRY, CDR2 SYGVKD. V lost 10 bases and J lost 2, with 22 bases in between. CDR3 in amino acids: CATRNGGGDNTDTQYF. Written as DNA, the CDR3 is TGTGCCACCCGTAACGGCGGAGGGGACAACACAGATACGCAGTATTTT.

The chain links TRBV15 to TRBJ1-1; D gene uncertain. The V end lost 2 bases, the J end lost 4 bases, and 17 bases lay between the germline ends. Looked up from germline, CDR1 is LNHNV and CDR2 is YYDKDF (reference sequence). This CDR3 is built from 16 residues. Written as DNA, the CDR3 is TGTGCCACCAGCAGACTCCTCCCTGGGGAGGGCACTGAAGCTTTCTTT. Protein product: CATSRLLPGEGTEAFF. Combining the CDR3 with reference TRBV15 and TRBJ1-1 gives the whole variable domain DAMVIQNPRYQVTQFGKPVTLSCSQTLNHNVMYWYQQKSSQAPKLLFHYYDKDFNNEADTPDNFQSRRPNTSFCFLDIRSPGLGDTAMYLCATSRLLPGEGTEAFFGQGTRLTVV.

Many counts were recorded for this clonotype. The chain is built from TRBV12-3 or TRBV12-4 and TRBJ1-6; D remains unclear. This CDR3 is built from 11 residues. V was trimmed by 6 bases and J by 14 bases, leaving 11 bases between them. CDR3 protein: CASSPGGSLHF. CDR3 DNA: TGTGCCAGCAGCCCCGGAGGATCCCTCCACTTT.

The CDR3 is CASSGSGGKSSYEQYF. The CDR3 coding sequence is TGCGCCAGCAGTGGGAGTGGTGGGAAGAGCTCCTACGAGCAGTACTTC. The chain employs TRBV10-2 and TRBJ2-7, with D hard to call. CDR1 and CDR2 from the germline V gene are WSHSY and SAAADI. The CDR3 totals 16 residues. The V and J ends lost 4 bases and 0 bases respectively, with 16 bases between them.

The gene calls are TRBV14 and TRBJ1-4, with D tentatively TRBD1 (5 bases). V lost 4 bases and J lost 8, with 17 bases in between. This CDR3 has 15 residues. Germline assignment: CDR1 SGHDN and CDR2 FVKESK. The CDR3: CASSRNGGLGEKLFF. The CDR3 bases are TGTGCCAGCAGCCGAAACGGGGGACTAGGAGAAAAACTGTTTTTT.

In the case of this clonotype: A much bigger clone sits one base away, suggesting this may be a read error. This chain connects TRBV10-3 to TRBJ2-7, with D perhaps matching TRBD1 or TRBD2 (5 bases each). The CDR3 totals 15 residues. Germline V CDR1 and CDR2: ENHRY, SYGVKD. CDR3 sequence: CASSYYEGKSYERYF. Written as DNA, the CDR3 is TGTGCCAGCAGTTACTATGAGGGGAAATCTTACGAGCGGTACTTC.

The table lists this clonotype with a count of one. The V call is TRBV7-3, the J call TRBJ1-3; TRBD1 is a possible D gene (5 bases). The CDR3 sequence is 15 residues long. Trimming removed 5 bases at V and 3 bases at J, with 14 bases between. Germline CDR1 SGHTA, CDR2 FQGTGA. CDR3 bases: TGTGCCAGCAGCCCTGGGGTAGGGGATGGAAACACCATATATTTT. Protein: CASSPGVGDGNTIYF.

Many counts were recorded for this clonotype. The J gene is TRBJ1-3, the V gene TRBV5-8, with unresolved D. Germline CDR1 SGHTS, CDR2 YDEGEE. V was shortened by 0 bases and J by 2 bases, with 9 bases between the two germline ends. This CDR3 spans 15 amino acids. The CDR3 is CASSLAVDAGNTIYF. In DNA form, the CDR3 reads TGTGCCAGCAGCTTGGCGGTGGACGCTGGAAACACCATATATTTT.

The chain employs TRBV12-5 and TRBJ2-2; tentatively, D is TRBD1 or TRBD2 (6 bases each). This CDR3 is 18 amino acids long. Germline V gene sequence: CDR1 LGHNT, CDR2 FRNRAP. With 1 base removed from V and 0 bases from J, the gap between germline ends came to 15 bases. CDR3 DNA sequence: TGTGCTAGTGGTTTGGCCAGTGGGGGGCTAACGAACACCGGGGAGCTGTTTTTT. Protein: CASGLASGGLTNTGELFF. Full variable domain (outside the CDR3, taken from reference TRBV12-5 and TRBJ2-2): DARVTQTPRHKVTEMGQEVTMRCQPILGHNTVFWYRQTMMQGLELLAYFRNRAPLDDSGMPKDRFSAEMPDATLATLKIQPSEPRDSAVYFCASGLASGGLTNTGELFFGEGSRLTVL.

This CDR3 is CASRETSGRLDEQFF. The CDR3 nucleotides are TGTGCCAGCAGAGAGACTAGCGGGAGGTTAGATGAGCAGTTCTTC. The J gene is TRBJ2-7, the V gene TRBV2; 13 bases line up with TRBD2. With the DNA end fitting TRBJ2-1 better, the J assignment may be wrong. The CDR3 spans 15 residues. Germline V gives CDR1 SNHLY, CDR2 FYNNEI.

The chain joins TRBV12-3 or TRBV12-4 to TRBJ2-3; maybe TRBD2 (7 bases). CDR3 size: 14 residues. The V and J ends lost 7 bases and 6 bases respectively, with 17 bases between them. CDR3 sequence: CASTLGGEGDTQYF. CDR3 coding DNA: TGTGCCAGCACCCTAGGGGGGGAAGGGGATACGCAGTATTTT.

This clonotype was seen many times. The chain has TRBV7-2 and TRBJ1-1; D unresolved. Germline CDR1 SGHTA, CDR2 FQGNSA. The germline V and J ends were trimmed by 2 bases and 7 bases, with 11 bases remaining between them. The length of the CDR3 is 13 residues. For the CDR3, the DNA is TGTGCCAGCAGCTTATTAACTCTAGGTGAAGCTTTCTTT. It translates to CASSLLTLGEAFF.

This clonotype was counted at least ten times. The chain couples TRBV9 to TRBJ2-5; perhaps TRBD1 as D (5 bases). The V gene lost 2 bases and the J gene lost 1 base, with 12 bases spanning the gap. There are 15 residues in the CDR3. The germline CDR1 and CDR2 sequences are SGDLS and YYNGEE. CDR3 residues: CASSVTWGSQETQYF. The CDR3 bases are TGTGCCAGCAGCGTGACCTGGGGCTCCCAAGAGACCCAGTACTTC. Variable domain in full (rest from reference TRBV9 and TRBJ2-5): DSGVTQTPKHLITATGQRVTLRCSPRSGDLSVYWYQQSLDQGLQFLIQYYNGEERAKGNILERFSAQQFPDLHSELNLSSLELGDSALYFCASSVTWGSQETQYFGPGTRLLVL.

Many counts were recorded for this clonotype. The chain recombines TRBV20-1 with TRBJ2-5, with D possibly being TRBD1 or TRBD2 (6 bases each). The CDR3 totals 18 residues. The germline V gene encodes CDR1 DFQATT and CDR2 SNEGSKA (reference sequence). V lost 0 bases, J lost 1 base, and 21 bases lay in between. Here the CDR3 reads CSARDRGASFSSQETQYF. The DNA for the CDR3 is TGCAGTGCTAGAGATAGGGGGGCCAGTTTCTCATCCCAAGAGACCCAGTACTTC.

The CDR3 reads CATSDSGRDTQYF. The CDR3, as DNA: TGTGCCACCAGTGATTCTGGGCGAGATACGCAGTATTTT. This chain joins TRBV24-1 and TRBJ2-3; D call uncertain. The germline CDR1 and CDR2 sequences are KGHDR and SFDVKD. Deletions cut 2 bases from V and 5 bases from J, with 7 bases between. This CDR3 region has 13 residues.

This chain uses TRBV9 with TRBJ2-3; 8 bases align to TRBD2. V dropped 0 bases and J dropped 2; count of bases not matched to a gene: 5. The CDR3 runs 16 residues. Germline V gene data show CDR1 as SGDLS and CDR2 as YYNGEE. The CDR3 here is CASSVGNSGTTDTQYF. The CDR3 nucleotides are TGTGCCAGCAGCGTAGGGAATAGCGGGACCACAGATACGCAGTATTTT.